A single sample gave rise to the 13 T cell receptor beta chains below, sequenced in a study of blood T cell repertoires in COVID-19. Sequencing used immunoSEQ multiplex PCR; TCRdb keeps in-frame clones, though not all of them. The sample contains 110,000 to 150,000 clones, around 89% of which appear only once. Source material: peripheral blood. The receptors come from a woman aged 80 or older with acute or convalescent COVID-19.

This sequence joins TRBV3-1 (or the pseudogene TRBV3-2) and TRBJ1-3; no clear D gene. V was trimmed by 8 bases and J by 0 bases, leaving 11 bases between them. The CDR3 totals 14 residues. From germline, CDR1 is LGHDT and CDR2 YNNKEL (reference sequence). As DNA, the CDR3 is TGTGCCAGCGCCGGGTCTCACTCTGGAAACACCATATATTTT. This gives the protein CASAGSHSGNTIYF.

As DNA, the CDR3 is TGTGCCAGCAAGGCGACGGGGGACCGCAATGAGCAGTTCTTC. Translated: CASKATGDRNEQFF. The chain joins TRBV6-6 to TRBJ2-1; D possibly corresponds to TRBD2 (6 bases). This CDR3 contains 14 residues. The germline V gene encodes CDR1 MNHNY and CDR2 SVGAGI (reference sequence). V dropped 7 bases and J dropped 6 bases, with 16 bases sitting between them.

V is TRBV4-2 and J is TRBJ2-3; 11 bases are shared with TRBD2. With V trimmed by 4 bases and J by 3 bases, 6 bases remained unmatched. There are 16 residues in the CDR3. CDR1 is LGHNA and CDR2 is YNFKEQ in the germline V gene. The CDR3 protein is CASSPGTSGKTDTQYF. The CDR3 DNA sequence: TGTGCCAGCAGCCCCGGGACTAGCGGAAAGACAGATACGCAGTATTTT.

This clone has only a few counts. This chain uses TRBV11-3 with TRBJ2-1; a weak D match, TRBD1 (5 bases). The germline CDR1 and CDR2 sequences are SGHNT and YENEEA. The CDR3 consists of 15 residues. Between the trimmed V and J ends, which lost 0 bases and 3 bases, there was a span of 9 bases. The CDR3 nucleotides are TGTGCCAGCAGCTTAGAAGGGGTCAACTACAATGAGCAGTTCTTC. It codes for CASSLEGVNYNEQFF.

V gene TRBV7-9 combines with J gene TRBJ1-2; unclear D gene. Looked up from germline, CDR1 is SEHNR and CDR2 is FQNEAQ (reference sequence). CDR3 length: 15 amino acids. The germline V and J ends were trimmed by 1 base and 9 bases, with 18 bases remaining between them. CDR3 sequence: CASSLGRPADERYTF. DNA for the CDR3: TGTGCCAGCAGCTTAGGACGGCCGGCGGATGAACGCTACACCTTC.

This chain connects TRBV5-1 to TRBJ1-1; tentative D call: TRBD1 (5 bases). The CDR3 spans 14 residues. Germline-derived CDR1 and CDR2 are SGHRS and YFSETQ. V gave up 7 bases and J gave up 2 bases, with 15 bases separating them. CDR3 protein: CASQGGAVNTEAFF. CDR3 nucleotides: TGCGCCAGCCAGGGCGGGGCTGTTAACACTGAAGCTTTCTTT.

V gene TRBV5-6 combines with J gene TRBJ1-1; 12 bases fit TRBD1. The germline V gene encodes CDR1 SGHDT and CDR2 YYEEEE. V was pared by 5 bases and J by 1 base, with 6 bases of the junction left unmatched. The CDR3 has 16 residues. The CDR3 here is CASSPGTGGRNTEAFF. DNA for the CDR3: TGTGCCAGCAGTCCCGGGACAGGGGGCAGGAACACTGAAGCTTTCTTT.

This chain uses TRBV2 with TRBJ1-3; D gene unclear. Between the trimmed V and J ends, which lost 3 bases and 4 bases, there was a span of 13 bases. Germline-derived CDR1 and CDR2 are SNHLY and FYNNEI. This CDR3 spans 15 amino acids. CDR3 in DNA: TGTGCCAGCAGTGAGGGCCGGCGCGTCGGAAACACCATATATTTT. Its translation is CASSEGRRVGNTIYF.

V gene TRBV5-4 combines with J gene TRBJ1-3; 8 bases line up with TRBD1. CDR3 length: 16 residues. Germline assignment: CDR1 SGHNT and CDR2 YYREEE (reference sequence). Losses at the gene ends were 0 bases for V and 1 base for J; bases not matched to a gene: 3. The CDR3 sequence is CASSLADRGSGNTIYF. The CDR3 DNA reads TGTGCCAGCAGCTTGGCCGACAGGGGTTCTGGAAACACCATATATTTT.

The chain employs TRBV19 and TRBJ1-4; a weak D match, TRBD1 (6 bases). V lost 2 bases and J 8 bases, leaving 12 bases between the germline ends. There are 14 residues in the CDR3. Germline lookup yields CDR1 LNHDA and CDR2 SQIVND (reference sequence). This CDR3 reads CASSITGKGEKLFF. CDR3 coding DNA: TGTGCCAGTAGTATAACAGGGAAGGGAGAAAAACTGTTTTTT.

The rearrangement uses TRBV11-2 and TRBJ2-7; 8 bases agree with TRBD1. The CDR3 contains 15 residues. Trimming at V came to 5 bases and at J to 2 bases, leaving 8 bases not matched to a gene. Germline V CDR1 and CDR2: SGHAT, FQNNGV. The CDR3: CASSGDRGPPYEQYF. The CDR3 DNA sequence: TGTGCCAGCAGCGGAGACAGGGGTCCCCCCTACGAGCAGTACTTC.

The table lists this clone with a count of one. The V gene is TRBV5-5, the J gene TRBJ2-7; 9 bases are a match to TRBD1. V was clipped by 4 bases and J by 4 bases; unmatched bases: 6. The germline gives CDR1 SGHKS, CDR2 YYEKEE (reference sequence). The length of the CDR3 is 14 residues. CDR3: CASSIQGARYEQYF. CDR3 in DNA: TGTGCCAGCAGCATACAGGGGGCGCGATACGAGCAGTACTTC.

This chain joins TRBV24-1 and TRBJ2-2, with 9 bases aligning to TRBD1. J lost 7 bases, V lost 9 bases, and 5 bases had no gene match. The germline V gene has CDR1 KGHDR and CDR2 SFDVKD. This CDR3 comprises 13 residues. The CDR3 spells CATGQGSVGELFF. In DNA, the CDR3 is TGTGCCACCGGACAGGGGTCGGTCGGGGAGCTGTTTTTT.